A single sample is the source of the 5 T cell receptor beta chains below, sequenced in a study of TIL therapy for anti-PD-1-resistant metastatic lung cancer. The immunoSEQ assay was v3. Libraries were prepared by immunoSEQ multiplex PCR; TCRdb keeps only in-frame clonotypes and omits some of them. This sample yields 50,000 to 65,000 clones, of which over 75% are seen a single time; roughly 3% belongs to the top ten. Regarding time point: pre-treatment sample, taken before nivolumab and TIL therapy. The sample here was blood, taken at baseline. The receptors come from a person aged 25-80 years with non-small cell lung cancer.

This chain joins TRBV6-6 and TRBJ2-7, with D maybe TRBD1 (6 bases). CDR3 length: 13 residues. In germline, CDR1 is MNHNY, CDR2 SVGAGI (reference sequence). V was cut by 2 bases and J by 4 bases, with 9 bases left in between. The chain's CDR3 is CASSYDQGYEQYF. CDR3 coding DNA: TGTGCCAGCAGTTACGACCAGGGGTACGAGCAGTACTTC.

The chain employs TRBV27 and TRBJ2-7, with D hard to call. The V and J ends lost 5 bases and 6 bases respectively, with 14 bases between them. This CDR3 has 13 residues. CDR1 is MNHEY and CDR2 is SMNVEV in the germline V gene (reference sequence). In nucleotides, the CDR3 is TGTGCCAGCAGTGTCTCACCCGTGAGCGAGCAGTACTTC. Translation: CASSVSPVSEQYF.

This clone has a handful of counts. The rearrangement uses TRBV7-3 and TRBJ2-1, with D perhaps matching TRBD2 (5 bases). In germline, CDR1 is SGHTA, CDR2 FQGTGA. The CDR3 consists of 14 residues. The ends were cut back, 2 bases at V and 10 bases at J, with 15 bases in the middle. DNA of the CDR3: TGTGCCAGCAGCTTACCGTCGTGGAGGCCAGAGCAGTTCTTC. Translating gives CASSLPSWRPEQFF.

The chain joins TRBV19 to TRBJ2-2; 7 bases map to TRBD1. CDR3 length equals 14 residues. Germline V gene data show CDR1 as LNHDA and CDR2 as SQIVND (reference sequence). V gave up 3 bases and J gave up 6 bases; unmatched junction bases: 4. CDR3 sequence: CASSIQGVAGELFF. In DNA form, the CDR3 reads TGTGCCAGTAGTATCCAGGGGGTGGCCGGGGAGCTGTTTTTT.

This clone was seen only a few times. The chain joins TRBV30 to TRBJ1-6, with 8 nucleotides matching TRBD1. J lost 10 bases, V lost 7 bases, and 9 bases had no gene match. CDR3 length equals 13 residues. CDR1 is GTSNPN and CDR2 is SVGIG in the germline V gene (reference sequence). The CDR3: CALARGLGSPLHF. CDR3 nucleotides: TGTGCCTTAGCCAGGGGGCTCGGGTCACCCCTCCACTTT.